The 32 T cell receptor beta chains given below trace back to one sample, sequenced in a study of early T cells in non-severe SARS-CoV-2 infection. MiXCR, applied by TCRdb to the 5' RACE reads, yields one record per CDR3 protein. Of about 48,000 distinct CDR3 sequences listed, 5.6% are singletons. The sequenced sample consisted of whole blood. The receptor set was obtained from an adult who was a healthcare worker with PCR-confirmed SARS-CoV-2 infection or an uninfected control (not recorded which).

The sample holds a few counts of this clonotype. The CDR3: CASSPSRQGALFF. Here the CDR3 DNA reads TGTGCCAGCAGCCCCTCCCGACAGGGCGCGCTGTTTTTT. The chain uses TRBV7-2 and TRBJ2-2, with 7 bases lining up with TRBD1. This CDR3 is built from 13 residues. The V and J ends lost 5 bases and 13 bases, in that order; junction bases with no gene match: 10. In germline, CDR1 is SGHTA, CDR2 FQGNSA.

The rearrangement uses TRBV29-1 and TRBJ2-7; 8 bases match TRBD2. This CDR3 has 15 residues. V was pared by 2 bases and J by 4 bases, with 10 bases of the junction left unmatched. Germline CDR1 is SQVTM and CDR2 is ANQGSEA. Here the CDR3 DNA reads TGCAGCGTTGAATCGGGAGGGTCAGGGAAATACGAGCAGTACTTC. It codes for CSVESGGSGKYEQYF.

This clonotype was detected only a few times. The chain uses TRBV4-3 and TRBJ1-2; a weak D match, TRBD1 (5 bases). The germline V gene encodes CDR1 LGHNA and CDR2 YSLEER. V lost 1 base, J lost 5 bases, and 17 bases lay in between. The CDR3 consists of 16 residues. The CDR3 coding sequence is TGCGCCAGCAGCCAAGTGAGGGCCAGGGAGGGATATGGCTACACCTTC. It translates to CASSQVRAREGYGYTF.

At least ten counts were recorded for this clonotype. This rearrangement joins TRBV30 to TRBJ1-3; a possible D gene is TRBD1 (5 bases). CDR1 and CDR2 (germline): GTSNPN, SVGIG (reference sequence). The length of the CDR3 is 15 residues. The V end lost 1 base, the J end lost 4 bases, and 14 bases lay between the germline ends. CDR3 nucleotide sequence: TGTGCCTGGAGTGCCCAGGGATATGAAGGAAACACCATATATTTT. Amino acid sequence: CAWSAQGYEGNTIYF.

This clonotype was counted many times. The chain recombines TRBV5-1 with TRBJ2-5, with TRBD2 identical over 9 bases. The ends lost 4 bases at V and 4 bases at J; junction bases unmatched: 11. There are 16 residues in the CDR3. The germline V gene encodes CDR1 SGHRS and CDR2 YFSETQ. The CDR3 loop is CASSTAGAGGGETQYF. The DNA of the CDR3 is TGCGCCAGCAGCACTGCCGGTGCGGGAGGGGGAGAGACCCAGTACTTC.

V usage is TRBV6-5 and J usage is TRBJ2-5; no clear D gene. Per germline, CDR1 MNHEY and CDR2 SVGAGI. There are 13 residues in the CDR3. V was shortened by 4 bases and J by 2 bases, with 8 bases between the two germline ends. In nucleotides, the CDR3 is TGTGCCAGCAGTTTGGGGTGGCAAGAGACCCAGTACTTC. Translating it yields CASSLGWQETQYF.

J is TRBJ1-2 and V is TRBV12-3 or TRBV12-4, with TRBD1 identical over 8 bases. J gave up 6 bases and V 6 bases, and 6 bases lay outside the gene matches. The CDR3 has 13 residues. CDR3 loop: CASRRDRWDGYTF. The CDR3 coding sequence is TGTGCCAGCAGGAGGGACAGGTGGGATGGCTACACCTTC.

The genes are TRBV7-2 and TRBJ2-7; 11 bases line up with TRBD2. Unmatched junction bases numbered 3, after V lost 0 bases and J lost 2 bases. This CDR3 is built from 16 residues. CDR1 is SGHTA, CDR2 FQGNSA, per germline. CDR3 amino acids: CASSLAGLADTYEQYF. The CDR3 DNA sequence: TGTGCCAGCAGCTTAGCGGGACTAGCGGACACCTACGAGCAGTACTTC.

The chain has TRBV5-1 and TRBJ2-6; D call uncertain. The V end lost 3 bases, the J end lost 4 bases, and 11 bases lay between the germline ends. The germline CDR1 and CDR2 sequences are SGHRS and YFSETQ. CDR3 length equals 15 residues. CDR3 in amino acids: CASSSGDPGANVLTF. In DNA, the CDR3 is TGCGCCAGCAGCTCGGGCGATCCCGGGGCCAACGTCCTGACTTTC.

Comment on this clonotype: This may be a read error: a much more frequent sequence differs by one nucleotide. V and J are TRBV13 and TRBJ2-1; 8 positions agree with TRBD2. The CDR3 sequence is 16 residues long. Looked up from germline, CDR1 is PRHDT and CDR2 is FYEKMQ (reference sequence). The CDR3 loop is CTSSPPGGVAYNEQFF. Here the CDR3 DNA reads TGTACCAGCAGCCCACCGGGGGGGGTAGCCTACAATGAGCAGTTCTTC.

The table lists this clonotype with many counts. The chain is built from TRBV29-1 and TRBJ2-6, with no clear D. Germline lookup yields CDR1 SQVTM and CDR2 ANQGSEA. The ends were cut back, 4 bases at V and 1 base at J, with 8 bases in the middle. The CDR3 is 14 residues long. The CDR3 loop reads CSVVLSSGANVLTF. The DNA for the CDR3 is TGCAGCGTTGTTCTCTCATCTGGGGCCAACGTCCTGACTTTC. The entire variable domain, with the rest obtained from reference TRBV29-1 and TRBJ2-6, is as follows: SAVISQKPSRDICQRGTSLTIQCQVDSQVTMMFWYRQQPGQSLTLIATANQGSEATYESGFVIDKFPISRPNLTFSTLTVSNMSPEDSSIYLCSVVLSSGANVLTFGAGSRLTVL.

This clonotype has at least ten counts. The chain links TRBV7-9 to TRBJ2-3; D gene ambiguous. V lost 4 bases and J lost 1, with 12 bases in between. This CDR3 is 15 amino acids long. Germline V lookup: CDR1 SEHNR, CDR2 FQNEAQ (reference sequence). CDR3 residues: CASSSRRSGTDTQYF. CDR3 coding DNA: TGTGCCAGCAGCTCCCGTCGTTCCGGCACAGATACGCAGTATTTT.

This clonotype was counted many times. This chain connects TRBV19 to TRBJ2-1; no firm D call. Germline V gene sequence: CDR1 LNHDA, CDR2 SQIVND (reference sequence). V dropped 4 bases and J dropped 8 bases, with 15 bases sitting between them. The CDR3 contains 14 residues. CDR3 protein: CASSTPGGVHEQFF. The CDR3 nucleotides read TGTGCCAGTAGTACCCCGGGTGGGGTACATGAGCAGTTCTTC.

There are many counts of this clonotype. The chain employs TRBV6-2 or TRBV6-3 and TRBJ1-6; D call uncertain. V lost 6 bases to trimming and J lost 7 bases, with 16 bases between them. Germline CDR1 and CDR2: MNHEY and SVGEGT. This CDR3 region has 15 residues. CDR3 sequence (DNA): TGTGCCAGCAGCCCTACCTGGACGGGAAATTCACCCCTCCACTTT. Protein product: CASSPTWTGNSPLHF.

This clonotype occurred a few times. The chain has TRBV5-1 and TRBJ2-7, with 11 bases lining up with TRBD1. Per the germline V gene, CDR1 is SGHRS and CDR2 is YFSETQ. This CDR3 has 15 amino acids. The V and J ends lost 2 bases and 7 bases, in that order; junction bases with no gene match: 8. For the CDR3, the DNA is TGCGCCAGCAGCTTCAACCCCGGGACAGGGGGGGAGCAGTACTTC. Its protein product is CASSFNPGTGGEQYF.

This clonotype was seen repeatedly, ten times or more. The chain combines TRBV7-9 with TRBJ1-1; 9 bases align to TRBD1. The ends lost 4 bases at V and 7 bases at J; junction bases unmatched: 7. The CDR3 has 14 residues. The germline V gene encodes CDR1 SEHNR and CDR2 FQNEAQ (reference sequence). The CDR3 DNA is TGTGCCAGCAGCTGGGGGGACAGGGAGGATGAAGCTTTCTTT. Protein: CASSWGDREDEAFF.

This clonotype was seen a few times. J is TRBJ2-6 and V is TRBV7-9; tentatively, D is TRBD2 (5 bases). V was trimmed by 10 bases and J by 3 bases, leaving 13 bases between them. Germline V gene lookup returns CDR1 SEHNR and CDR2 FQNEAQ (reference sequence). The CDR3 spans 14 residues. The CDR3 bases are TGTGCCAAAAGAGGGCTGGATGGGGCCAACGTCCTGACTTTC. Its translation is CAKRGLDGANVLTF. Based on the CDR3 plus reference TRBV7-9 and TRBJ2-6, the full variable domain is DTGVSQNPRHKITKRGQNVTFRCDPISEHNRLYWYRQTLGQGPEFLTYFQNEAQLEKSRLLSDRFSAERPKGSFSTLEIQRTEQGDSAMYLCAKRGLDGANVLTFGAGSRLTVL.

This clonotype was counted many times. V usage is TRBV30 and J usage is TRBJ2-7; D might be TRBD1 or TRBD2, each matching 5 bases. The CDR3 has 14 residues. Germline V lookup: CDR1 GTSNPN, CDR2 SVGIG (reference sequence). V lost 0 bases and J 2 bases, leaving 11 bases between the germline ends. CDR3 coding DNA: TGTGCCTGGAGTGTTGGGGGATCGACCTACGAGCAGTACTTC. The encoded protein is CAWSVGGSTYEQYF. Drawing the rest from reference TRBV30 and TRBJ2-7, the complete variable domain is SQTIHQWPATLVQPVGSPLSLECTVEGTSNPNLYWYRQAAGRGLQLLFYSVGIGQISSEVPQNLSASRPQDRQFILSSKKLLLSDSGFYLCAWSVGGSTYEQYFGPGTRLTVT.

This clonotype was counted a few times. The rearrangement links TRBV9 to TRBJ1-6; D is uncertain. Trimming stripped 4 bases from V and 6 bases from J, with 14 bases between. The CDR3 is made up of 15 amino acids. CDR1 and CDR2 (germline): SGDLS, YYNGEE. CDR3 protein: CASSTGPPGNSPLHF. For the CDR3, the DNA is TGTGCCAGCAGCACGGGCCCCCCCGGTAATTCACCCCTCCACTTT. The entire variable domain, with the rest obtained from reference TRBV9 and TRBJ1-6, is as follows: DSGVTQTPKHLITATGQRVTLRCSPRSGDLSVYWYQQSLDQGLQFLIQYYNGEERAKGNILERFSAQQFPDLHSELNLSSLELGDSALYFCASSTGPPGNSPLHFGNGTRLTVT.

This clonotype was seen repeatedly, ten times or more. The V gene is TRBV18, the J gene TRBJ2-7; 15 positions agree with TRBD2. The CDR3 has 19 amino acids. The trim removed 3 bases at V and 2 bases at J, leaving 11 bases unmatched. CDR1 KGHSH and CDR2 LQKENI come from the germline V gene. The CDR3 spells CASSPLGLAGGPGTYEQYF. The CDR3 nucleotides are TGTGCCAGCTCACCGCTTGGACTAGCGGGAGGGCCCGGTACCTACGAGCAGTACTTC.

The table lists this clonotype with a few counts. The chain is built from TRBV12-3 or TRBV12-4 and TRBJ2-4, with D tentatively TRBD1 (5 bases). The CDR3 sequence is 15 residues long. V was cut by 2 bases and J by 8 bases, with 16 bases left in between. CDR3: CASSLSQAVGDIQYF. CDR3 in DNA: TGTGCCAGCAGTTTATCACAGGCAGTAGGGGACATTCAGTACTTC.

This clonotype appeared many times. The rearrangement links TRBV4-1 to TRBJ1-2; a weak D match, TRBD1 (5 bases). The germline V gene encodes CDR1 MGHRA and CDR2 YSYEKL. The V end was cut by 0 bases, the J end by 6 bases, with 17 bases between. There are 16 residues in the CDR3. The CDR3 nucleotides read TGCGCCAGCAGCCAAGATCCTGACAGCCACATGCATGGCTACACCTTC. Translating gives CASSQDPDSHMHGYTF.

This clonotype was counted once. It may be a read error: a sequence one base away is much more abundant. The CDR3 nucleotides are TGTGCCTGGAGTGTAGGAGGGGCTGGGACAGATACGCTGTATTTT. Its translation: CAWSVGGAGTDTLYF. V gene TRBV30 combines with J gene TRBJ2-3, with a tentative D call TRBD1 (7 bases). CDR3 size: 15 residues. Germline CDR1 is GTSNPN and CDR2 is SVGIG (reference sequence).

This clonotype was seen a handful of times. This chain connects TRBV7-3 to TRBJ2-1; TRBD1 agrees at 8 bases. The trim removed 4 bases at V and 0 bases at J, leaving 17 bases unmatched. Per the germline V gene, CDR1 is SGHTA and CDR2 is FQGTGA. The CDR3 totals 20 residues. The CDR3 region has the DNA TGTGCCAGCAGCTCACGTAACCGATCGGACAGGGAAAGCTCCTACAATGAGCAGTTCTTC. Its protein product is CASSSRNRSDRESSYNEQFF.

This clonotype occurred a few times. This sequence joins TRBV7-2 and TRBJ2-7; TRBD2 matches 8 bases. The ends lost 2 bases at V and 2 bases at J; junction bases unmatched: 14. Germline V CDR1 and CDR2: SGHTA, FQGNSA. The CDR3 is 18 amino acids. The CDR3 nucleotides read TGTGCCAGCAGCTTAAGGTTTTGGCGGGGGGCGGCCACCTACGAGCAGTACTTC. Encoded protein: CASSLRFWRGAATYEQYF.

A few counts support this clonotype. This chain joins TRBV6-2 or TRBV6-3 and TRBJ2-7; 9 nucleotides agree with TRBD1. Looked up from germline, CDR1 is MNHEY and CDR2 is SVGEGT. Trimming removed 0 bases from V and 3 bases from J; junction bases left unmatched: 3. The CDR3 loop spans 15 amino acids. The CDR3 bases are TGTGCCAGCAGTTACTCGGGACAGGGATTCTACGAGCAGTACTTC. This encodes CASSYSGQGFYEQYF.

This clonotype was observed a few times. The chain carries TRBV3-1 and TRBJ1-1; 7 bases align to TRBD1. The V gene end was trimmed by 4 bases and the J gene end by 0 bases; junction bases not matched to a gene: 11. The germline CDR1 and CDR2 sequences are LGHDT and YNNKEL (reference sequence). The CDR3 consists of 17 residues. The DNA for the CDR3 is TGTGCCAGCAGCCTTACTTACCGACAGGGTATGAACACTGAAGCTTTCTTT. The encoded protein is CASSLTYRQGMNTEAFF.

This clonotype was seen many times. This rearrangement joins TRBV12-3 or TRBV12-4 to TRBJ2-3; TRBD2 is a possible D gene (5 bases). Trimming stripped 6 bases from V and 4 bases from J, with 8 bases between. The CDR3 is 12 amino acids. CDR3 nucleotide sequence: TGTGCCAGCAGCCCTAGCCCAGATACGCAGTATTTT. The encoded protein is CASSPSPDTQYF.

This clonotype was recorded many times. The chain is built from TRBV5-1 and TRBJ1-1, with TRBD1 matching over 12 bases. Germline V CDR1 and CDR2: SGHRS, YFSETQ. The CDR3 length is 17 residues. J gave up 5 bases and V 6 bases, and 14 bases lay outside the gene matches. CDR3 loop: CASTIFGTGGEGTEAFF. The CDR3, as DNA: TGCGCCAGCACTATCTTCGGGACAGGGGGCGAAGGGACTGAAGCTTTCTTT.

This clonotype has at least ten counts. Since the CDR3 does not end with the conserved phenylalanine or tryptophan, this likely comes from a read error. The chain carries TRBV7-2 and TRBJ2-1; TRBD2 matches at 10 bases. Looked up from germline, CDR1 is SGHTA and CDR2 is FQGNSA. CDR3 length: 15 amino acids. With V trimmed by 4 bases and J by 4 bases, 4 bases remained unmatched. The CDR3 bases are TGTGCCAGCAGCTGGACTAGCGGTACTTACAATGAGCAGTTCCTC. Translated, it gives CASSWTSGTYNEQFL.

The table lists this clonotype with many counts. The V call is TRBV3-1, the J call TRBJ1-5; D remains unclear. This CDR3 is 14 amino acids long. Germline CDR1 is LGHDT and CDR2 is YNNKEL (reference sequence). V was shortened by 1 base and J by 0 bases, with 4 bases between the two germline ends. The CDR3 loop is CASSQANSNQPQHF. The CDR3 bases are TGTGCCAGCAGCCAAGCGAATAGCAATCAGCCCCAGCATTTT.

This clonotype was counted ten times or more. The rearrangement joins TRBV19 to TRBJ2-5; D remains ambiguous. Deletions cut 4 bases from V and 0 bases from J, with 6 bases between. Per the germline V gene, CDR1 is LNHDA and CDR2 is SQIVND (reference sequence). The CDR3 runs to 13 residues. Written as DNA, the CDR3 is TGTGCCAGTAGTAAAGGGAACCAAGAGACCCAGTACTTC. Translating gives CASSKGNQETQYF. Drawing the rest from reference TRBV19 and TRBJ2-5, the complete variable domain is DGGITQSPKYLFRKEGQNVTLSCEQNLNHDAMYWYRQDPGQGLRLIYYSQIVNDFQKGDIAEGYSVSREKKESFPLTVTSAQKNPTAFYLCASSKGNQETQYFGPGTRLLVL.